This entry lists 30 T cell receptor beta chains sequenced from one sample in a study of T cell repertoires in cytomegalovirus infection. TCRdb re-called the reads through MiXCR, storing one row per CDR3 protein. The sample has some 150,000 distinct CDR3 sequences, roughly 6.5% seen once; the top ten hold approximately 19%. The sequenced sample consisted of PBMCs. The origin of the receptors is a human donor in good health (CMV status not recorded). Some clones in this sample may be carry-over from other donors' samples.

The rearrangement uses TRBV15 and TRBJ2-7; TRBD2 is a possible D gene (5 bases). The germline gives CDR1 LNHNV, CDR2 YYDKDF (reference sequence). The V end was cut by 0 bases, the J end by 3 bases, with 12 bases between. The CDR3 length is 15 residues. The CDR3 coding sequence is TGTGCCACCAGCAGAGATAAAGGACTGCACTACGAGCAGTACTTC. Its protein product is CATSRDKGLHYEQYF.

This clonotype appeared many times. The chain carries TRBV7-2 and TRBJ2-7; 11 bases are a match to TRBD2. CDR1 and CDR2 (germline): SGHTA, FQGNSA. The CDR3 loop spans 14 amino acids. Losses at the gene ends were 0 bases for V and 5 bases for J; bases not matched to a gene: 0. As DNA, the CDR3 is TGTGCCAGCAGCTTAGCTAGCGGGGGGGACGAGCAGTACTTC. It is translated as CASSLASGGDEQYF.

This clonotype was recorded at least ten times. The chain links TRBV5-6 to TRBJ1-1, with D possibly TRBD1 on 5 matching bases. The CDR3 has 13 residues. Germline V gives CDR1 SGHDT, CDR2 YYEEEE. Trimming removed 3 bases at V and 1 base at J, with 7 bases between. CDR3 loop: CASSYDRNTEAFF. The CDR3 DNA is TGTGCCAGCAGCTACGACAGGAACACTGAAGCTTTCTTT.

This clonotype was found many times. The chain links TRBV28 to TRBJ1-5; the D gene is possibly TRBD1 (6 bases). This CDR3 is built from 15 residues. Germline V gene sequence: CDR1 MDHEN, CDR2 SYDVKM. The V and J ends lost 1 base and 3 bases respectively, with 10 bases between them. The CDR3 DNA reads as TGTGCCAGCAGTTTATACCAGGGGACCAATCAGCCCCAGCATTTT. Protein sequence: CASSLYQGTNQPQHF. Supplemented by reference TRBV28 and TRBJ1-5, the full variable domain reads DVKVTQSSRYLVKRTGEKVFLECVQDMDHENMFWYRQDPGLGLRLIYFSYDVKMKEKGDIPEGYSVSREKKERFSLILESASTNQTSMYLCASSLYQGTNQPQHFGDGTRLSIL.

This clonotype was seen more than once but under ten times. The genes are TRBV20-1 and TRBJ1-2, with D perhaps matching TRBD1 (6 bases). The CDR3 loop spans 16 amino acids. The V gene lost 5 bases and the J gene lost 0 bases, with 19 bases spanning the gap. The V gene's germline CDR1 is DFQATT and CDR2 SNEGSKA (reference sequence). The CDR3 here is CSAHLGMGAANYGYTF. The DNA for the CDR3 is TGCAGTGCTCACCTTGGGATGGGGGCGGCTAACTATGGCTACACCTTC.

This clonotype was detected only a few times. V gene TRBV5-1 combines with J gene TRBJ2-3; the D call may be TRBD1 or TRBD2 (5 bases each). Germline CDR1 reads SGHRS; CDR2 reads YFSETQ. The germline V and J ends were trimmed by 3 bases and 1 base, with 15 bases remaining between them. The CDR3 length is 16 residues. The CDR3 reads CASSSRDGLGTDTQYF. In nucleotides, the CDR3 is TGCGCCAGCAGCTCCCGGGACGGACTCGGCACAGATACGCAGTATTTT.

CDR3 sequence: CASSPGTGGGYTF. CDR3 in DNA: TGTGCCAGCAGTCCCGGGACAGGGGGCGGCTACACCTTC. V and J are TRBV28 and TRBJ1-2; 12 nucleotides agree with TRBD1. CDR3 size: 13 residues. CDR1 is MDHEN and CDR2 is SYDVKM in the germline V gene. V gave up 5 bases and J gave up 8 bases; unmatched junction bases: 3.

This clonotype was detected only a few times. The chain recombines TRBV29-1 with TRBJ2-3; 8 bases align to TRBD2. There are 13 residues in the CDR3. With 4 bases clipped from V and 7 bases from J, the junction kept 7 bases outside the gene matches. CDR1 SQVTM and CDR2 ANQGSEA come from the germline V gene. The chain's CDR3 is CSVVETSANTQYF. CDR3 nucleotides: TGCAGCGTTGTTGAGACTAGCGCCAATACGCAGTATTTT.

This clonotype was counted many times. CDR3 residues: CASSVRQGMNTEAFF. CDR3 DNA: TGTGCCAGCAGTGTGAGACAGGGGATGAACACTGAAGCTTTCTTT. The chain carries TRBV25-1 and TRBJ1-1, with 8 bases identical to TRBD1. This CDR3 is built from 15 residues. CDR1 and CDR2 (germline): MGHDK, SYGVNS. V was pared by 4 bases and J by 0 bases, with 4 bases of the junction left unmatched.

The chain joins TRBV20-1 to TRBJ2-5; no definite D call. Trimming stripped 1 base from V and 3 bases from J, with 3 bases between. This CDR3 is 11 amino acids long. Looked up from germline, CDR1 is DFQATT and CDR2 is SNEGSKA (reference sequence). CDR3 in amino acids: CSARAEETQYF. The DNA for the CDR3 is TGCAGTGCTAGAGCTGAAGAGACCCAGTACTTC.

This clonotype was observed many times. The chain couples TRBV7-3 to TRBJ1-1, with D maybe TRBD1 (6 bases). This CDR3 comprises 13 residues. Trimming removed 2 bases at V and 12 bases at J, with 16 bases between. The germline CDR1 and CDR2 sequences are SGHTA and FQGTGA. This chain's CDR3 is CASSLYTGSATFF. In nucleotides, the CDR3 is TGTGCCAGCAGCTTATACACAGGGAGTGCGACTTTCTTT.

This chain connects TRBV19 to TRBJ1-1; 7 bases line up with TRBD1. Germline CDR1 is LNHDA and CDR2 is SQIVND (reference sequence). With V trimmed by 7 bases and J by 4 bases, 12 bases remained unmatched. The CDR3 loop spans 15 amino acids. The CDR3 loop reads CASTQLPGTATEAFF. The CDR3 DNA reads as TGTGCCAGTACCCAACTGCCCGGGACAGCCACTGAAGCTTTCTTT.

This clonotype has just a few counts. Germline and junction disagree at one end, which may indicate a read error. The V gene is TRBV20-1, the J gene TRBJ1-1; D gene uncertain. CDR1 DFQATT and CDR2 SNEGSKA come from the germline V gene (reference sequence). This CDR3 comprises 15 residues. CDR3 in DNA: TGCAGTGCTAGCGGAATGGGCGAAGGGAACGCTGAAGCTTTCTTT. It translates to CSASGMGEGNAEAFF.

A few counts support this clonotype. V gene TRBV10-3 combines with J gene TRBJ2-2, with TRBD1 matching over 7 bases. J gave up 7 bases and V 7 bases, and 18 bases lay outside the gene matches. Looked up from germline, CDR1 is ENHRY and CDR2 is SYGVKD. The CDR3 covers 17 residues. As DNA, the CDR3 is TGTGCCATCACCAAGGGGAAAGGGACAGCGGCGAGCGGGGAGCTGTTTTTT. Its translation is CAITKGKGTAASGELFF.

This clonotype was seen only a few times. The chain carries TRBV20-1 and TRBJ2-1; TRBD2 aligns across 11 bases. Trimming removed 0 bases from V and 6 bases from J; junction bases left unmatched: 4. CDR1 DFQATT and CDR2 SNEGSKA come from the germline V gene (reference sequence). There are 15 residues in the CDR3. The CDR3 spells CSAREALAGVNEQFF. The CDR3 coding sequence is TGCAGTGCTAGAGAGGCACTAGCGGGGGTCAATGAGCAGTTCTTC.

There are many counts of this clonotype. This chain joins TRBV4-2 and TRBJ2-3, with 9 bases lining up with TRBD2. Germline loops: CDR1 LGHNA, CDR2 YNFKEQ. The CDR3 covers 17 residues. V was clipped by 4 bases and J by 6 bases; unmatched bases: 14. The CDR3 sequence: CASSPPLASGAGDTQYF. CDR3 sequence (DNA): TGTGCCAGCAGCCCCCCCTTGGCTAGCGGGGCGGGGGATACGCAGTATTTT.

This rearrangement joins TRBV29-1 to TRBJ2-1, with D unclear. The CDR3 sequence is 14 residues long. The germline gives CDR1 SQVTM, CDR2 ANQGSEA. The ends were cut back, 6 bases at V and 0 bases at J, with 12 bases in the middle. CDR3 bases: TGCAGCGTAATCAGGCTTGGCTCCTACAATGAGCAGTTCTTC. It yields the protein CSVIRLGSYNEQFF.

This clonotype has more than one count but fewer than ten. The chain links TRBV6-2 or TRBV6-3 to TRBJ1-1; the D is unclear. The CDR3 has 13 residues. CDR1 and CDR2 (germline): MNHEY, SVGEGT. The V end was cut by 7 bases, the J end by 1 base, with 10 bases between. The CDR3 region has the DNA TGTGCCAGCATCCTGGGCAGGAACACTGAAGCTTTCTTT. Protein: CASILGRNTEAFF.

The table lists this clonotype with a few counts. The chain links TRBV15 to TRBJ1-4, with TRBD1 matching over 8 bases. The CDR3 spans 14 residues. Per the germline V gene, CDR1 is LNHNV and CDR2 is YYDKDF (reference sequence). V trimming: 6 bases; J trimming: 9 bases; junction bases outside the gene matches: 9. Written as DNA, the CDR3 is TGTGCCACCAGAACCGGGACAGGAAGTCAAAAACTGTTTTTT. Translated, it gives CATRTGTGSQKLFF.

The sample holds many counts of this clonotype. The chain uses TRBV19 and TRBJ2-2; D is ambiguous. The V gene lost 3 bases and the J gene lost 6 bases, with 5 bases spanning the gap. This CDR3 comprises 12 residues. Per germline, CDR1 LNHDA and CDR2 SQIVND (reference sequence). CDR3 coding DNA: TGTGCCAGTAGTATGGGGTCCGGGGAGCTGTTTTTT. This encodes CASSMGSGELFF.

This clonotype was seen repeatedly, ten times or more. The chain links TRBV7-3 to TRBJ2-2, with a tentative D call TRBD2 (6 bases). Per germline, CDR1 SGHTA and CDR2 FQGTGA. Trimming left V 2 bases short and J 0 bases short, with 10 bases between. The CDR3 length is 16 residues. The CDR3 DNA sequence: TGTGCCAGCAGCTTAGGGCGGGGCGCGAACACCGGGGAGCTGTTTTTT. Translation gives CASSLGRGANTGELFF.

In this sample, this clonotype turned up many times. CDR3: CASSFGTDSYEQYF. CDR3 sequence (DNA): TGTGCCAGCAGCTTTGGGACCGACAGCTACGAGCAGTACTTC. The chain carries TRBV7-8 and TRBJ2-7; the D gene could be TRBD1 or TRBD2 (5 bases each). Germline values: CDR1 SGHVS, CDR2 FQNEAQ. V was shortened by 3 bases and J by 3 bases, with 12 bases between the two germline ends. The CDR3 runs to 14 residues.

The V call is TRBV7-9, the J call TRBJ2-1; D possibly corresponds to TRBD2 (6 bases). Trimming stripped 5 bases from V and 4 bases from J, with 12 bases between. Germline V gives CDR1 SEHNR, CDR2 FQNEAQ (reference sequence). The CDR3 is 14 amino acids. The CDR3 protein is CASSPYGTYNEQFF. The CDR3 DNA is TGTGCCAGCAGCCCATACGGGACTTACAATGAGCAGTTCTTC.

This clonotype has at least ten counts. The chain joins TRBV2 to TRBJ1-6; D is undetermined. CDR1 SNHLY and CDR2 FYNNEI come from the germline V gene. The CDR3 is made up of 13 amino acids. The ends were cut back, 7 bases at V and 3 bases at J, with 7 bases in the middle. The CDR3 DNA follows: TGTGCCAGCAATGAGAACTATAATTCACCCCTCCACTTT. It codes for CASNENYNSPLHF.

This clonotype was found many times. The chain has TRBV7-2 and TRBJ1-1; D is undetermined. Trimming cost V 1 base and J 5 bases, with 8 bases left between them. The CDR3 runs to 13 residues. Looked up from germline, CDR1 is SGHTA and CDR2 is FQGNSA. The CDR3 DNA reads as TGTGCCAGCAGCTTAGTTAGGGTTACTGAAGCTTTCTTT. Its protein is CASSLVRVTEAFF. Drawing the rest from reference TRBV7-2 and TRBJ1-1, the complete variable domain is GAGVSQSPSNKVTEKGKDVELRCDPISGHTALYWYRQSLGQGLEFLIYFQGNSAPDKSGLPSDRFSAERTGGSVSTLTIQRTQQEDSAVYLCASSLVRVTEAFFGQGTRLTVV.

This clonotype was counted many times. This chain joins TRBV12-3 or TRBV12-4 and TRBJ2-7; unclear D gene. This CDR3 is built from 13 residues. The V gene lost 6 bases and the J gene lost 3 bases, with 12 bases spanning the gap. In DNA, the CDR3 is TGTGCCAGCAGGCCCGGCCGGTTCTACGAGCAGTACTTC. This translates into CASRPGRFYEQYF.

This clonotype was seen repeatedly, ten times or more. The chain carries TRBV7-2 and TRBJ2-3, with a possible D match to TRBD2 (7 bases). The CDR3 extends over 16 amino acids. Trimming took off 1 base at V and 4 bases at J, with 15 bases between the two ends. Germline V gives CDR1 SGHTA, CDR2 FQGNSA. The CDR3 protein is CASSLVWGGPPDTQYF. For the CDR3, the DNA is TGTGCCAGCAGCTTAGTTTGGGGGGGCCCACCAGATACGCAGTATTTT.

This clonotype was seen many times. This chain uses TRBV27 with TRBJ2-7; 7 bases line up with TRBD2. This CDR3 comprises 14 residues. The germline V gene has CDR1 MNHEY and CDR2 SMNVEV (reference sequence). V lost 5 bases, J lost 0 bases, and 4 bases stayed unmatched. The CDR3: CASSPLARSYEQYF. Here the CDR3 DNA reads TGTGCCAGCAGTCCACTAGCGCGCTCCTACGAGCAGTACTTC.

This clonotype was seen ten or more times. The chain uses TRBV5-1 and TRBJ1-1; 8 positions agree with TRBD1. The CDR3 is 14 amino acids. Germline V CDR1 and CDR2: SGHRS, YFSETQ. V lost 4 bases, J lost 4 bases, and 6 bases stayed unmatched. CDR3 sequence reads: CASSGPQGVTEAFF. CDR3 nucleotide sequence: TGCGCCAGCAGCGGCCCACAGGGGGTCACTGAAGCTTTCTTT.

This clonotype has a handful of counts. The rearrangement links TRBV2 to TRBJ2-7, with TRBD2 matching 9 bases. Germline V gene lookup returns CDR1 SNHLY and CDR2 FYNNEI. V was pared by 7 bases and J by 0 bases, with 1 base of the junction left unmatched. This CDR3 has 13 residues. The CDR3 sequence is CASTRGGSYEQYF. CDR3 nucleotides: TGTGCCAGCACGCGGGGGGGCTCCTACGAGCAGTACTTC.